The clone carrying this T cell receptor (beta chain) was seen ten or more times. TCRbeta library preparation incorporated unique molecular identifiers. TCRdb re-called the PCR reads through MiXCR, storing one row per CDR3 protein. The table shows approximately 640,000 distinct CDR3 sequences, with approximately 16% occurring only once. The data belong to a study of T-cell reconstitution after alpha-beta-depleted transplantation in children. The V and J ends lost 6 bases and 4 bases respectively, with 13 bases between them. Per germline, CDR1 DFQATT and CDR2 SNEGSKA (reference sequence). The CDR3 totals 13 residues.

The specimen was PBMCs from the stem cell graft donor, collected from the stem cell graft. The receptor was derived from a human donor who donated a stem cell graft to a child with acute myeloid leukemia. This rearrangement joins TRBV20-1 to TRBJ1-5; TRBD1 is a possible D gene (6 bases). The CDR3 DNA follows: TGCAGTGCGAGTACAGGGTTGAATCAGCCCCAGCATTTT. Translating it yields CSASTGLNQPQHF.